These T cell receptor beta chains were read from a single sample in a study of blood T cell repertoires in COVID-19. Only in-frame clones appear in the TCRdb table, and some are missing; sequencing was by immunoSEQ multiplex PCR. Among about 310,000 clones listed, about nine tenths were seen once. The sequenced sample was peripheral blood. These receptor sequences come from a man between 50 and 59 years old with active or convalescent COVID-19. Both conserved end residues are part of each CDR3. D genes are given only for firm matches. Rows may omit the clone size; those that give it use once, few, many or a size class.

j_call,v_call,clone_size,d_call,cdr3_length,cdr3_aa,cdr3_nt
TRBJ2-7,TRBV18,-,TRBD2,13,CASSPGLAGEQYF,TGTGCCAGCTCACCGGGACTAGCGGGCGAGCAGTACTTC
TRBJ2-6,TRBV18,-,TRBD1,15,CASQTGGSGANVLTF,TGTGCCAGCCAAACAGGGGGCTCTGGGGCCAACGTCCTGACTTTC
TRBJ1-1,TRBV3-1/TRBV3-2,-,TRBD1,14,CASSQGTGEDEAFF,TGTGCCAGCAGCCAAGGGACAGGGGAAGATGAAGCTTTCTTT
TRBJ2-7,TRBV5-6,-,-,15,CASASLGRGVHEQYF,TGTGCCAGCGCCTCCCTCGGCAGGGGGGTCCACGAGCAGTACTTC
TRBJ2-3,TRBV11-2,-,TRBD1,19,CASSLRDLPGQGSTDTQYF,TGTGCCAGCAGCTTACGAGACTTGCCGGGACAGGGGAGCACAGATACGCAGTATTTT
TRBJ2-7,TRBV18,-,-,16,CASSPILRQDSYEQYF,TGTGCCAGCTCACCTATCCTTCGACAGGACTCCTACGAGCAGTACTTC
TRBJ1-2,TRBV28,-,-,14,CASSSQGSGYGYTF,TGTGCCAGCAGTTCACAGGGATCGGGCTATGGCTACACCTTC
TRBJ2-3,TRBV2,few,-,16,CASSERAGRRSDTQYF,TGTGCCAGCAGTGAAAGGGCGGGGAGGCGTTCAGATACGCAGTATTTT
TRBJ2-5,TRBV4-2,-,-,15,CASSQDLSGQETQYF,TGTGCCAGCAGCCAAGATCTGAGCGGTCAAGAGACCCAGTACTTC
TRBJ2-7,TRBV4-1,-,TRBD2,18,CASSLVPSGGERAYEQYF,TGCGCCAGCAGCCTAGTACCGAGCGGGGGGGAGAGAGCCTACGAGCAGTACTTC
TRBJ1-1,TRBV12-3/TRBV12-4,-,TRBD1,13,CASSTTGYTEAFF,TGTGCCAGCAGCACGACAGGGTACACTGAAGCTTTCTTT
TRBJ1-1,TRBV2,-,-,13,CASRSQGITEAFF,TGTGCCAGCCGCTCTCAGGGGATCACTGAAGCTTTCTTT
TRBJ2-2,TRBV19,-,TRBD2,18,CASRPRSSSGINTGELFF,TGTGCCAGTAGGCCACGTTCATCAAGCGGGATTAACACCGGGGAGCTGTTTTTT
TRBJ2-7,TRBV2,-,TRBD2,15,CASSAGGRSSYEQYF,TGTGCCAGCTCTGCGGGGGGACGGTCGAGCTACGAGCAGTACTTC
TRBJ1-1,TRBV5-1,-,-,13,CASSLNRATEAFF,TGCGCCAGCAGCTTGAACAGGGCCACTGAAGCTTTCTTT
TRBJ2-1,TRBV10-3,-,TRBD1,14,CAITRDREYNEQFF,TGTGCCATCACCCGGGACAGGGAATACAATGAGCAGTTCTTC
TRBJ2-6,TRBV2,-,-,14,CASSPLSGANVLTF,TGTGCCAGCAGCCCTCTCTCTGGGGCCAACGTCCTGACTTTC
TRBJ1-4,TRBV2,-,TRBD1,15,CASSPEIDRVEKLFF,TGTGCCAGCAGCCCGGAAATCGACAGGGTGGAAAAACTGTTTTTT
TRBJ1-2,TRBV2,-,-,13,CASSEGSGYGYTF,TGTGCCAGCAGTGAAGGTAGTGGTTATGGCTACACCTTC
TRBJ1-5,TRBV21-1,-,-,17,CASSITGTRYSNQPQHF,TGTGCCAGCAGCATCACCGGGACACGATATAGCAATCAGCCCCAGCATTTT
TRBJ2-7,TRBV7-6,-,-,13,CASSPGGGFEQYF,TGTGCCAGCAGCCCCGGAGGGGGCTTCGAGCAGTACTTC
TRBJ2-5,TRBV30,-,-,13,CAWTHGTPETQYF,TGTGCCTGGACCCACGGGACACCCGAGACCCAGTACTTC
TRBJ2-1,TRBV4-3,-,TRBD2,18,CASSQGTSGGPEHNEQFF,TGCGCCAGCAGCCAAGGGACTAGCGGGGGCCCCGAGCACAATGAGCAGTTCTTC
TRBJ2-1,TRBV2,-,TRBD1,14,CASAWDRGDNEQFF,TGTGCCAGCGCGTGGGACAGGGGTGACAATGAGCAGTTCTTC
TRBJ1-2,TRBV30,-,TRBD1,12,CAWRRTGEGYTF,TGTGCCTGGAGAAGGACAGGGGAAGGCTACACCTTC
TRBJ2-3,TRBV11-2,-,-,15,CASSPGAGLSDTQYF,TGTGCCAGCAGCCCAGGGGCAGGGTTATCGGATACGCAGTATTTT
TRBJ1-6,TRBV7-2,-,-,15,CASSFGHRYNSPLHF,TGTGCCAGCAGCTTCGGACACCGGTATAATTCACCCCTCCACTTT
TRBJ1-1,TRBV19,-,TRBD1,16,CASCHRGLPLRTEAFF,TGTGCCAGCTGTCACAGGGGCCTACCTCTGAGGACTGAAGCTTTCTTT
TRBJ2-1,TRBV27,-,-,13,CASSLGGPAISFF,TGTGCCAGCAGTTTGGGGGGTCCAGCAATTAGCTTCTTC
TRBJ2-5,TRBV7-7,-,-,15,CASSLVGSESETQYF,TGTGCCAGCAGCTTAGTCGGGTCGGAGTCGGAGACCCAGTACTTC
TRBJ2-3,TRBV24-1,-,-,17,CATSDPRAGERTDTQYF,TGTGCCACCAGTGATCCACGGGCAGGGGAAAGAACAGATACGCAGTATTTT
TRBJ2-6,TRBV14,-,TRBD1,19,CASSPRQGAKGTGANVLTF,TGTGCCAGCAGCCCACGGCAGGGGGCAAAGGGAACTGGGGCCAACGTCCTGACTTTC